Listed here is a single T cell receptor (beta chain). Its target is unknown. Germline CDR1 and CDR2: GTSNPN and SVGIG (reference sequence). The V gene lost 0 bases and the J gene lost 4 bases, with 10 bases spanning the gap. The CDR3 covers 15 residues. A TCRbeta library incorporating unique molecular identifiers was prepared. Via MiXCR, TCRdb re-called the PCR reads, giving one row per CDR3 protein. In the table there are about 900,000 distinct CDR3 sequences, 25% to 35% of which are singletons. This record comes from a study of T-cell reconstitution after alpha-beta-depleted transplantation in children. Study results and limitations: Some patients owed their high day-60 TCRbeta diversity to surviving recipient T cells and thymic progenitors. At one year after transplant, newly produced T cells mostly accounted for T-cell counts and diversity. Several hundred expanded graft clones reportedly gave rise to the alpha-beta T cells present about two months after transplant.

The input for sequencing was PBMCs, mostly from graft donor cells, taken 360 days after TCRalphabeta/CD19-depleted stem cell transplant. This sequence originates from a boy less than two years old who had a stem cell transplant for SCID, so the T cells may come from the graft donor. V is TRBV30 and J is TRBJ2-6, with TRBD1 as a possible D gene (5 bases). CDR3 DNA: TGTGCCTGGAGTGTACGCAGGGCCGGGGCCAACGTCCTGACTTTC. This encodes CAWSVRRAGANVLTF.